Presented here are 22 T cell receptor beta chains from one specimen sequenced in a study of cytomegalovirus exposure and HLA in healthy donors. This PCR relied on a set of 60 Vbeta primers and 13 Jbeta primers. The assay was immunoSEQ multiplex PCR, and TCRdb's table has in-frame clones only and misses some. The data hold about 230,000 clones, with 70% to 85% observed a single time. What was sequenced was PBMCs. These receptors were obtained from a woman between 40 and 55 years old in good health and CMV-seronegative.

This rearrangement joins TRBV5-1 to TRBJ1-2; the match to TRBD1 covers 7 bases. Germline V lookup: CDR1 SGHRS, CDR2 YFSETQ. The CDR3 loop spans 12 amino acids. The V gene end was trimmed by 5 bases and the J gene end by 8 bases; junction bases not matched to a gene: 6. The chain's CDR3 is CASSPDREGYTF. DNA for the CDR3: TGCGCCAGCAGTCCCGACAGGGAAGGCTACACCTTC. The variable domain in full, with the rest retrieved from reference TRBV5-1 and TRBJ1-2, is KAGVTQTPRYLIKTRGQQVTLSCSPISGHRSVSWYQQTPGQGLQFLFEYFSETQRNKGNFPGRFSGRQFSNSRSEMNVSTLELGDSALYLCASSPDREGYTFGSGTRLTVV.

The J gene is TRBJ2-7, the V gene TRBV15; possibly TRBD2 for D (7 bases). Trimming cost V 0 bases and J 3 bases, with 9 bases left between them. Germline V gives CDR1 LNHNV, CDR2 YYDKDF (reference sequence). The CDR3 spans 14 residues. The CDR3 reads CATSRDRGGYEQYF. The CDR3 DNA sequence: TGTGCCACCAGCAGAGATAGGGGGGGCTACGAGCAGTACTTC.

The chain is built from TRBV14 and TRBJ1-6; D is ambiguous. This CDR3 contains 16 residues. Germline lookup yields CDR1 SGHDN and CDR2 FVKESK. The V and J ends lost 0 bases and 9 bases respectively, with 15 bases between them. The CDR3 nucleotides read TGTGCCAGCAGCCAAGATTTGGGGATTGGGAGTTCACCCCTCCACTTT. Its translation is CASSQDLGIGSSPLHF.

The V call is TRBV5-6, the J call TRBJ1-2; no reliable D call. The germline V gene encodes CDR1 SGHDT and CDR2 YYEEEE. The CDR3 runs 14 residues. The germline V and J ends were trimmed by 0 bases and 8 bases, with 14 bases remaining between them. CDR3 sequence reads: CASSLAPLTRGYTF. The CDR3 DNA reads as TGTGCCAGCAGCTTGGCACCATTGACAAGGGGCTACACCTTC.

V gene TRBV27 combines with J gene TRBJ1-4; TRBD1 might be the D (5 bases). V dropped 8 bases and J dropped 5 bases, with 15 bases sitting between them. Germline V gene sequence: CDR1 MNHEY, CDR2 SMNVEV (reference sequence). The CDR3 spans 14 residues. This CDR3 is CASLNDSLNEKLFF. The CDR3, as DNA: TGTGCCAGCCTGAACGACAGCCTAAATGAAAAACTGTTTTTT.

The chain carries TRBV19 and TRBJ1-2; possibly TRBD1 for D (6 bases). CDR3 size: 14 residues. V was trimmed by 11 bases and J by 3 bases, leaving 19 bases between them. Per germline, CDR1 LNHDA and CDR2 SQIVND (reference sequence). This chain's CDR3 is CAVARGDTYYGYTF. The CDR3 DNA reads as TGTGCCGTGGCCCGGGGGGACACCTACTATGGCTACACCTTC.

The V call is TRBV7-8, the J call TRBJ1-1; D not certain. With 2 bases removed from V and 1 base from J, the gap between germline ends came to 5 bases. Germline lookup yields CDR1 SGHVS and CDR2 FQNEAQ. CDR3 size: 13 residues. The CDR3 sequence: CASSLQANTEAFF. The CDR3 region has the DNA TGTGCCAGCAGCTTACAGGCGAACACTGAAGCTTTCTTT. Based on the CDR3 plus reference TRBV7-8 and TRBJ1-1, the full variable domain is GAGVSQSPRYKVAKRGQDVALRCDPISGHVSLFWYQQALGQGPEFLTYFQNEAQLDKSGLPSDRFFAERPEGSVSTLKIQRTQQEDSAVYLCASSLQANTEAFFGQGTRLTVV.

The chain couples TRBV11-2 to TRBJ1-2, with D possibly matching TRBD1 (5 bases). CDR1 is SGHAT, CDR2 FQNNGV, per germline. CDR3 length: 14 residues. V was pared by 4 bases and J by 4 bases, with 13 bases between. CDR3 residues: CASSSSAGVYGYTF. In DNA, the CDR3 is TGTGCCAGCAGCTCGTCCGCGGGGGTCTATGGCTACACCTTC.

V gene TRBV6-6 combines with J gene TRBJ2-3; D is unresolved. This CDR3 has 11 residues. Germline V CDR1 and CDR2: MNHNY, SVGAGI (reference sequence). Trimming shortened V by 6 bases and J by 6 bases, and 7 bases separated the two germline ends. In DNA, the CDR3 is TGTGCCAGCAGCACCGGGGATACGCAGTATTTT. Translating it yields CASSTGDTQYF.

Here the CDR3 reads CASSWTGGYNSPLHF. The CDR3 DNA is TGTGCCAGCAGCTGGACAGGAGGCTATAATTCACCCCTCCACTTT. This chain links TRBV7-9 with TRBJ1-6, with 7 bases matching TRBD1. Germline V lookup: CDR1 SEHNR, CDR2 FQNEAQ (reference sequence). Trimming took 4 bases from V and 3 from J; bases not matched to a gene: 3. The CDR3 is made up of 15 amino acids.

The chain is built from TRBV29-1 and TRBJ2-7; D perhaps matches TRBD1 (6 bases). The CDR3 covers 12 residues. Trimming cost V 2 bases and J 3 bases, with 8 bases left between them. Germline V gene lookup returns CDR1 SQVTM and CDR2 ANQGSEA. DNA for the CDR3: TGCAGCGTTGAATTACAGGGCTACGAGCAGTACTTC. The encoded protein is CSVELQGYEQYF.

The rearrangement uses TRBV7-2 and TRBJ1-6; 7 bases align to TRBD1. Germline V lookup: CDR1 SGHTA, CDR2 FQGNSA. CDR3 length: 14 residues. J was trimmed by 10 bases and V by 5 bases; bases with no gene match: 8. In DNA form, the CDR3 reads TGTGCCAGCAGCCGACAGGGAATAGACTCACCCCTCCACTTT. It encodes CASSRQGIDSPLHF.

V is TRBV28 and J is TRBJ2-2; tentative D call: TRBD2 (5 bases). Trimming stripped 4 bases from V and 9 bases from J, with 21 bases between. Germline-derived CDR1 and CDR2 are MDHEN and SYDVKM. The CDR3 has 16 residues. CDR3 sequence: CASSSPYTRHPRELFF. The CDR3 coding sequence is TGTGCCAGCAGTTCCCCGTACACTAGGCACCCCCGGGAGCTGTTTTTT. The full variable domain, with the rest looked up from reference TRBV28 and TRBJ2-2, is DVKVTQSSRYLVKRTGEKVFLECVQDMDHENMFWYRQDPGLGLRLIYFSYDVKMKEKGDIPEGYSVSREKKERFSLILESASTNQTSMYLCASSSPYTRHPRELFFGEGSRLTVL.

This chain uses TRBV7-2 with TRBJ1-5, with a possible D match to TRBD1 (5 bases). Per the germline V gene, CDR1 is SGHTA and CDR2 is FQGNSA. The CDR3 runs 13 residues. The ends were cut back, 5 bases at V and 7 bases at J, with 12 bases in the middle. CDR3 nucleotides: TGTGCCAGCAGCCCCAGACGGGGGCAGCCCCAGCATTTT. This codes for CASSPRRGQPQHF.

The CDR3 sequence is CATTRGPDYGYTF. For the CDR3, the DNA is TGTGCCACCACGAGGGGGCCGGACTATGGCTACACCTTC. The chain links TRBV19 to TRBJ1-2, with 7 bases fitting TRBD1. After removal of 10 bases from V and 3 bases from J, the junction contained 8 bases not matched to a gene. The CDR3 has 13 amino acids. Germline V CDR1 and CDR2: LNHDA, SQIVND (reference sequence).

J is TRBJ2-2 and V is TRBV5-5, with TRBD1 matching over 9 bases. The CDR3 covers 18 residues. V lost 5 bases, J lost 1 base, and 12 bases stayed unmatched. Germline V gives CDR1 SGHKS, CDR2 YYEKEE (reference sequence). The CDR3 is CASRRGQGTTLNTGELFF. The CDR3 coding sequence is TGTGCCAGCAGGCGAGGACAGGGGACTACCTTGAACACCGGGGAGCTGTTTTTT.

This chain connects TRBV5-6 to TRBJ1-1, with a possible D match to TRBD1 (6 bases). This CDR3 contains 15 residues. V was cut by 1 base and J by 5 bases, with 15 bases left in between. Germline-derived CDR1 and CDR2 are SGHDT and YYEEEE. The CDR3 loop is CASSLSGQWGTEAFF. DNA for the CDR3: TGTGCCAGCAGCTTGAGTGGACAGTGGGGGACTGAAGCTTTCTTT.

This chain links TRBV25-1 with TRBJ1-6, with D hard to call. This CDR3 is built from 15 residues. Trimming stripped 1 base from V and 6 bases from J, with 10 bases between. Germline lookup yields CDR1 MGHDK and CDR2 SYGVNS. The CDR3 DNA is TGTGCCAGCAGTGAATTCAGTGGCCCTAATTCACCCCTCCACTTT. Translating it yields CASSEFSGPNSPLHF.

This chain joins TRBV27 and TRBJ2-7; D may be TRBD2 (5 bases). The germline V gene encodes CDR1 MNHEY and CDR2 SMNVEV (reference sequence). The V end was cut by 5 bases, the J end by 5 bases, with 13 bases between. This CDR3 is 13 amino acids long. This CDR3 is CASSHKPEDEQYF. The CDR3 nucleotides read TGTGCCAGCAGTCACAAACCGGAGGACGAGCAGTACTTC.

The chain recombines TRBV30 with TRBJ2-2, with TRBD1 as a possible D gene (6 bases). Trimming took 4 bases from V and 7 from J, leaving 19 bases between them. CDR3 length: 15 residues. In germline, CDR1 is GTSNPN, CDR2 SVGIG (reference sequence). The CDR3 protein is CAWKVVQGVYGELFF. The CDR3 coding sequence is TGTGCCTGGAAAGTGGTACAGGGAGTGTACGGGGAGCTGTTTTTT.

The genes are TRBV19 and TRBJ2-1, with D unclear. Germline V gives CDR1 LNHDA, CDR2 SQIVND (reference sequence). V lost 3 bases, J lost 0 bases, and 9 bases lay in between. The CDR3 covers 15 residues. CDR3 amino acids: CASSMRSNSYNEQFF. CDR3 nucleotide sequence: TGTGCCAGTAGTATGAGGTCTAACTCCTACAATGAGCAGTTCTTC. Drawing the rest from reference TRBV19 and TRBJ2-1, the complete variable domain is DGGITQSPKYLFRKEGQNVTLSCEQNLNHDAMYWYRQDPGQGLRLIYYSQIVNDFQKGDIAEGYSVSREKKESFPLTVTSAQKNPTAFYLCASSMRSNSYNEQFFGPGTRLTVL.

In nucleotides, the CDR3 is TGTGCCAGCAGGGGGACAGGGACGAGTTCACCCCTCCACTTT. It specifies CASRGTGTSSPLHF. The rearrangement uses TRBV28 and TRBJ1-6; TRBD1 aligns across 9 bases. Germline loops: CDR1 MDHEN, CDR2 SYDVKM. Unmatched junction bases numbered 6, after V lost 6 bases and J lost 9 bases. This CDR3 has 14 residues.